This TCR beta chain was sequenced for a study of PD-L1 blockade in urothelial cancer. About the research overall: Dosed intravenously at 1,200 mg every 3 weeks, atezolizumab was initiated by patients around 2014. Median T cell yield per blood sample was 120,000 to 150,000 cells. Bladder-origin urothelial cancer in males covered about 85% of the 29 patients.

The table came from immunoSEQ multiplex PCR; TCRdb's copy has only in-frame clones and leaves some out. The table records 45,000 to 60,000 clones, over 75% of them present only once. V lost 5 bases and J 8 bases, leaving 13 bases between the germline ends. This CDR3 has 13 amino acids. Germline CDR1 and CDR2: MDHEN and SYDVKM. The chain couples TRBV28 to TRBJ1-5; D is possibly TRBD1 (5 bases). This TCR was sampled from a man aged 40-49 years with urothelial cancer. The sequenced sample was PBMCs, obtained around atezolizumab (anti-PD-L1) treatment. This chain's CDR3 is CASSTSGFEPQHF. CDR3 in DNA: TGTGCCAGCAGTACCTCAGGGTTTGAGCCCCAGCATTTT.